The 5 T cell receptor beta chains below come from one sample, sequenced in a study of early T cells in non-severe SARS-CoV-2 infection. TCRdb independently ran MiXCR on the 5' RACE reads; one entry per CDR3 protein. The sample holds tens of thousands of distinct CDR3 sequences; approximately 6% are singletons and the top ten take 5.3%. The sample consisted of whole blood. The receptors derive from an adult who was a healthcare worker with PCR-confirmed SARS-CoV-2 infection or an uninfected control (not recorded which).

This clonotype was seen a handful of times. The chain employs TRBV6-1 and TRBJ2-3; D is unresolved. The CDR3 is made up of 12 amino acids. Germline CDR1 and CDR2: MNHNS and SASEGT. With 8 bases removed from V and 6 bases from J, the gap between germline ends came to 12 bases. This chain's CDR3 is CASRGVGDTQYF. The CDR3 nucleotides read TGTGCCAGCCGTGGGGTTGGGGATACGCAGTATTTT.

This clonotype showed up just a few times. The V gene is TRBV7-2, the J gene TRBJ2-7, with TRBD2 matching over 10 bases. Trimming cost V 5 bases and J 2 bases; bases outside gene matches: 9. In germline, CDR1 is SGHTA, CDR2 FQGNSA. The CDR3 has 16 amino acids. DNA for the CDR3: TGTGCCAGCAGCCCAGGGACTAGCGCAATTCCCTACGAGCAGTACTTC. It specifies CASSPGTSAIPYEQYF.

CDR3 coding DNA: TGTGCCAGCAGCTTAAGGGCAGGAGGGGATACGCAGTATTTT. It translates to CASSLRAGGDTQYF. The chain is built from TRBV11-2 and TRBJ2-3, with a weak D call TRBD2 (6 bases). Per germline, CDR1 SGHAT and CDR2 FQNNGV. The V end was cut by 2 bases, the J end by 6 bases, with 12 bases between. This CDR3 spans 14 amino acids.

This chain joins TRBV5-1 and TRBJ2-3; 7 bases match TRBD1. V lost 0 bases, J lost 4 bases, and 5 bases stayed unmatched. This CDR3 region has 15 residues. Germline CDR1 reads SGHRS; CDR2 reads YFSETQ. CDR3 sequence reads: CASSLAGQGADTQYF. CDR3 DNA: TGCGCCAGCAGCTTGGCCGGGCAGGGGGCAGATACGCAGTATTTT.

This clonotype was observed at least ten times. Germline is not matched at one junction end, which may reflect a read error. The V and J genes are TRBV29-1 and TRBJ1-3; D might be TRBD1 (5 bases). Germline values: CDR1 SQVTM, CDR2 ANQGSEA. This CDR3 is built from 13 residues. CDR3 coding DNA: TGCAGCGTTGTGGGCAGGGCTGGAGACACCATATATTTT. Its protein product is CSVVGRAGDTIYF.